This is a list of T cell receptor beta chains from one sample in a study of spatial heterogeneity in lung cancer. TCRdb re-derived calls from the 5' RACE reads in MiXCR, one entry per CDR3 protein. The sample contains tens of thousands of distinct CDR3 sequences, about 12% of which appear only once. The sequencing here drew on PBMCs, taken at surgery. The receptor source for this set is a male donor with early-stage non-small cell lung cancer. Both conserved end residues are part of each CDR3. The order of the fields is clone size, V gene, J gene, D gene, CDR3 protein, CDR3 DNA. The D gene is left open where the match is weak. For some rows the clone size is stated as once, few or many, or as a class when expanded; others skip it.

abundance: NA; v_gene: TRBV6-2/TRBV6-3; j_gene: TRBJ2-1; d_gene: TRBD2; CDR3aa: CASRTGLAGYNEQFF; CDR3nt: TGTGCCAGCAGGACGGGACTAGCGGGCTACAATGAGCAGTTCTTC
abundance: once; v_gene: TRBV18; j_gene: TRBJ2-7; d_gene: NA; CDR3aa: CASSRDTYEQYF; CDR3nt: TGTGCCAGCTCACGGGACACCTACGAGCAGTACTTC
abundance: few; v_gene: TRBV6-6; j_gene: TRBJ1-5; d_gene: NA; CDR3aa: CASRPGRQNQPQHF; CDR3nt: TGTGCCAGCAGACCGGGACGGCAGAATCAGCCCCAGCATTTT
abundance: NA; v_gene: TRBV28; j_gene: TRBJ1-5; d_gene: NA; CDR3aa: CASRGDMGRQPQHF; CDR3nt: TGTGCCAGCAGAGGGGACATGGGGCGACAGCCCCAGCATTTT
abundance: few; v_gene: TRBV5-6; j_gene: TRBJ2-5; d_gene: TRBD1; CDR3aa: CASSFPRTGYQETQYF; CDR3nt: TGTGCCAGCAGCTTCCCCCGGACAGGGTACCAGGAGACCCAGTACTTC
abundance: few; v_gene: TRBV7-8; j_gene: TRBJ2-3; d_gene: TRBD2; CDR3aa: CASSSYSGGADTQYF; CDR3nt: TGTGCCAGCAGCTCGTATAGCGGGGGGGCAGATACGCAGTATTTT
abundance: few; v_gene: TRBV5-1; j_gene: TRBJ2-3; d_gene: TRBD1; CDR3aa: CASSRQPLGQGTDTQYF; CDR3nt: TGCGCCAGCAGCCGGCAGCCCCTGGGACAGGGCACAGATACGCAGTATTTT
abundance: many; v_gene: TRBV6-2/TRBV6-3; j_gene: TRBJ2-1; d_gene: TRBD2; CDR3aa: CASSFSGNGNEQFF; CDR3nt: TGTGCCAGCAGCTTTAGCGGGAATGGGAATGAGCAGTTCTTC
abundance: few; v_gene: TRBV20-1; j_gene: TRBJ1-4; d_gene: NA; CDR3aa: CSARDGERLEKLFF; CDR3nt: TGCAGTGCTAGAGACGGCGAGCGTTTAGAAAAACTGTTTTTT
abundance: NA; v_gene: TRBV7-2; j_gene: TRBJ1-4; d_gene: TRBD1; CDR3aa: CASNLAGTGGEKLFF; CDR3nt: TGTGCCAGCAACCTTGCAGGGACAGGCGGTGAAAAACTGTTTTTT
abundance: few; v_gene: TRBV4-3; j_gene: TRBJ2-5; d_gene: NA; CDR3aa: CASSQDPLGGMETQYF; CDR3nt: TGCGCCAGCAGCCAAGATCCCCTAGGCGGGATGGAGACCCAGTACTTC
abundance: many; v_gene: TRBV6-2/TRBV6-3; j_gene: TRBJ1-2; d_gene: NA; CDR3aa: CASSEGSYGYTF; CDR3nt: TGTGCCAGCAGTGAGGGTTCCTATGGCTACACCTTC
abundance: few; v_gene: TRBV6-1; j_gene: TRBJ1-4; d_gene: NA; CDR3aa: CASRPGQNEKLFF; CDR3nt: TGTGCCAGCAGACCTGGACAGAATGAAAAACTGTTTTTT
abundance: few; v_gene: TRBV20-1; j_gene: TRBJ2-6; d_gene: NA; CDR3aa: CSARALYSGANVLTF; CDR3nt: TGCAGTGCTAGGGCCTTGTACTCTGGGGCCAACGTCCTGACTTTC
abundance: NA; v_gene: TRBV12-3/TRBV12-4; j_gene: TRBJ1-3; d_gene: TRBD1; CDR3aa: CASRLGQTRNTIYF; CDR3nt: TGTGCCAGCAGGCTGGGACAGACCCGAAACACCATATATTTT